Below are 22 T cell receptor beta chains sequenced from a single sample in a study of cytomegalovirus exposure and HLA in healthy donors. In the PCR, 60 Vbeta and 13 Jbeta primers were used. Repertoires were generated with immunoSEQ multiplex PCR, while TCRdb's copy carries only in-frame clones and drops some. The repertoire holds roughly 200,000 clones, with around 90% as singletons. The sequenced sample was PBMCs. The source of these receptors is a boy aged 2-9 years in good health and CMV-seronegative.

This clone was observed a single time. CDR3 residues: CASSLSDSTTLYGYTF. The CDR3 nucleotides are TGTGCCAGCAGCCTATCGGACAGCACGACCCTCTATGGCTACACCTTC. The chain links TRBV7-9 to TRBJ1-2; TRBD1 is a possible D gene (6 bases). The CDR3 spans 16 residues. CDR1 and CDR2 from the germline V gene are SEHNR and FQNEAQ (reference sequence). V lost 5 bases, J lost 4 bases, and 20 bases lay in between.

The chain links TRBV28 to TRBJ2-5; 9 nucleotides line up with TRBD2. CDR1 is MDHEN and CDR2 is SYDVKM in the germline V gene. The CDR3 runs 14 residues. The V segment lost 3 bases and the J segment 3 bases; nucleotides outside the gene matches: 2. CDR3 protein: CASSFLAGKETQYF. CDR3 DNA sequence: TGTGCCAGCAGTTTTCTAGCGGGGAAAGAGACCCAGTACTTC.

The V and J genes are TRBV4-1 and TRBJ1-5, with D possibly TRBD1 on 5 matching bases. Germline assignment: CDR1 MGHRA and CDR2 YSYEKL. The CDR3 is 16 amino acids. V was pared by 4 bases and J by 1 base, with 14 bases between. The CDR3 DNA sequence: TGCGCCAGCAGCCTATCTGGGGCAGCCAGCAATCAGCCCCAGCATTTT. This gives the protein CASSLSGAASNQPQHF.

The chain recombines TRBV5-6 with TRBJ2-7, with D possibly matching TRBD1 (5 bases). This CDR3 comprises 15 residues. Germline values: CDR1 SGHDT, CDR2 YYEEEE. V dropped 1 base and J dropped 0 bases, with 11 bases sitting between them. This chain's CDR3 is CASSLNRLTSYEQYF. CDR3 sequence (DNA): TGTGCCAGCAGCTTGAACAGGCTTACCTCCTACGAGCAGTACTTC.

This clone came up once. The rearrangement uses TRBV5-8 and TRBJ2-4; D is possibly TRBD1 (5 bases). The germline V and J ends were trimmed by 0 bases and 4 bases, with 8 bases remaining between them. CDR1 is SGHTS and CDR2 is YDEGEE in the germline V gene. The CDR3 is made up of 14 amino acids. This CDR3 reads CASSLVQGKNIQYF. CDR3 sequence (DNA): TGTGCCAGCAGCTTGGTTCAGGGTAAAAACATTCAGTACTTC.

The CDR3 here is CASSFRGLAGGQETQYF. The CDR3, as DNA: TGTGCCAGCAGCTTCCGTGGACTAGCGGGGGGACAAGAGACCCAGTACTTC. The rearrangement links TRBV7-6 to TRBJ2-5, with 14 nucleotides matching TRBD2. The CDR3 length is 17 residues. The J segment lost 2 bases and the V segment lost 3 bases, leaving 5 bases of the junction unmatched. Germline CDR1 is SGHVS and CDR2 is FNYEAQ.

The chain uses TRBV9 and TRBJ2-3; 7 bases map to TRBD1. The CDR3 has 15 residues. Germline-derived CDR1 and CDR2 are SGDLS and YYNGEE. After removal of 0 bases from V and 4 bases from J, the junction contained 5 bases not matched to a gene. CDR3 protein: CASSVGGGGADTQYF. CDR3 DNA sequence: TGTGCCAGCAGCGTAGGAGGGGGCGGAGCAGATACGCAGTATTTT.

V is TRBV5-1 and J is TRBJ1-1; a possible D gene is TRBD1 (6 bases). With 6 bases removed from V and 1 base from J, the gap between germline ends came to 13 bases. The germline V gene has CDR1 SGHRS and CDR2 YFSETQ. The CDR3 is 14 amino acids. Here the CDR3 reads CASNPQGSNTEAFF. DNA for the CDR3: TGCGCCAGCAACCCACAGGGTTCGAACACTGAAGCTTTCTTT.

This rearrangement joins TRBV7-9 to TRBJ2-5; D may be TRBD1 (6 bases). The assigned J gene may be wrong: the sequence end matches TRBJ2-7 better. This CDR3 spans 15 amino acids. Germline loops: CDR1 SEHNR, CDR2 FQNEAQ (reference sequence). This chain's CDR3 is CASTSYPDRFYEQYF. The CDR3 DNA is TGTGCCAGCACCTCCTACCCGGACAGATTCTACGAGCAGTACTTC.

A word on this clone: Germline is not matched at one junction end, which may reflect a read error. V is TRBV5-8 and J is TRBJ2-1; 7 nucleotides match TRBD1. The CDR3 extends over 15 amino acids. Germline CDR1 and CDR2: SGHTS and YDEGEE. CDR3 residues: CASSLAIRDRNGQFF. The CDR3 DNA reads as TGTGCCAGCAGCTTGGCCATAAGGGACAGAAATGGGCAGTTCTTC.

The rearrangement uses TRBV19 and TRBJ2-2; 8 bases map to TRBD1. The J segment lost 5 bases and the V segment lost 6 bases, leaving 11 bases of the junction unmatched. The V gene's germline CDR1 is LNHDA and CDR2 SQIVND (reference sequence). The CDR3 is 16 residues long. The CDR3 sequence: CASSFPPDRVTGELFF. CDR3 in DNA: TGTGCCAGTAGCTTCCCCCCGGACAGGGTGACCGGGGAGCTGTTTTTT.

The V call is TRBV2, the J call TRBJ2-5; D is possibly TRBD1 (7 bases). The J call is in doubt because the DNA end fits TRBJ2-7 better. The CDR3 is 13 amino acids. CDR1 SNHLY and CDR2 FYNNEI come from the germline V gene. DNA of the CDR3: TGTGCCAGCAGTGGACAGGGAGGATCCGAGCAGTACTTC. Its protein product is CASSGQGGSEQYF.

The CDR3 sequence is CASSGQPGVETQYF. CDR3 bases: TGCGCCAGCAGCGGCCAACCGGGAGTTGAGACCCAGTACTTC. This chain uses TRBV5-1 with TRBJ2-5; tentatively, D is TRBD2 (6 bases). V gave up 4 bases and J gave up 5 bases, with 15 bases separating them. Germline lookup yields CDR1 SGHRS and CDR2 YFSETQ. The CDR3 totals 14 residues.

The rearrangement links TRBV19 to TRBJ2-7; 8 bases line up with TRBD2. J lost 3 bases, V lost 1 base, and 11 bases had no gene match. This CDR3 has 17 amino acids. The germline V gene encodes CDR1 LNHDA and CDR2 SQIVND (reference sequence). CDR3 DNA sequence: TGTGCCAGTAGTATAGGGAACAGGGTGCGGGGGGTCTACGAGCAGTACTTC. Translating gives CASSIGNRVRGVYEQYF.

The J gene is TRBJ2-7, the V gene TRBV27, with 8 nucleotides matching TRBD1. Trimming took 11 bases from V and 2 from J; bases not matched to a gene: 14. The CDR3 runs to 15 residues. Germline V CDR1 and CDR2: MNHEY, SMNVEV (reference sequence). DNA for the CDR3: TGTGCCCAAGTCCGGCCGGAACAGGGGGCCTACGAGCAGTACTTC. Amino acids: CAQVRPEQGAYEQYF.

This sequence joins TRBV27 and TRBJ1-2, with D unresolved. The germline V gene encodes CDR1 MNHEY and CDR2 SMNVEV (reference sequence). The germline V and J ends were trimmed by 6 bases and 2 bases, with 19 bases remaining between them. This CDR3 region has 16 residues. For the CDR3, the DNA is TGTGCCAGCAGATTTGACTCGGCTATCTCAAACTATGGCTACACCTTC. It translates to CASRFDSAISNYGYTF.

The chain combines TRBV10-3 with TRBJ2-3, with D hard to call. Germline V gene sequence: CDR1 ENHRY, CDR2 SYGVKD. V lost 1 base to trimming and J lost 2 bases, with 13 bases between them. There are 16 residues in the CDR3. CDR3 loop: CAISEFRRLDTDTQYF. CDR3 in DNA: TGTGCCATCAGTGAGTTCCGGAGACTTGACACAGATACGCAGTATTTT.

The V and J genes are TRBV29-1 and TRBJ1-2; D is unresolved. The CDR3 sequence is 13 residues long. V was cut by 2 bases and J by 2 bases, with 9 bases left in between. The V gene's germline CDR1 is SQVTM and CDR2 ANQGSEA. In nucleotides, the CDR3 is TGCAGCGTTGAATTCTCAGAAAACTATGGCTACACCTTC. The encoded protein is CSVEFSENYGYTF.

A remark on this clone: The junction differs from germline at one of its ends, possibly a read error. The chain recombines TRBV9 with TRBJ1-6; TRBD1 matches at 7 bases. The CDR3 totals 11 residues. Germline V CDR1 and CDR2: SGDLS, YYNGEE. This chain's CDR3 is CASSPPDRPFF. DNA of the CDR3: TGTGCCAGCAGCCCCCCGGACAGGCCCTTCTTT.

The V gene is TRBV5-1, the J gene TRBJ1-4; 8 bases line up with TRBD1. With V trimmed by 3 bases and J by 7 bases, 5 bases remained unmatched. Germline CDR1 is SGHRS and CDR2 is YFSETQ. The CDR3 contains 14 residues. CDR3 sequence: CASSWSGTGEKLFF. The CDR3 DNA sequence: TGCGCCAGCAGCTGGTCCGGGACAGGTGAAAAACTGTTTTTT.

V is TRBV6-1 and J is TRBJ2-2, with D perhaps matching TRBD1 (6 bases). Germline values: CDR1 MNHNS, CDR2 SASEGT. The CDR3 length is 14 residues. The V end was cut by 5 bases, the J end by 1 base, with 8 bases between. In nucleotides, the CDR3 is TGTGCCAGCAGTCTGACAGGGAACACCGGGGAGCTGTTTTTT. This sequence encodes CASSLTGNTGELFF.

J is TRBJ1-5 and V is TRBV6-5, with D possibly TRBD1 on 5 matching bases. Germline-derived CDR1 and CDR2 are MNHEY and SVGAGI. This CDR3 contains 13 residues. V dropped 6 bases and J dropped 4 bases, with 10 bases sitting between them. The CDR3 nucleotides read TGTGCCAGCAGCACAGGCCTTAATCAGCCCCAGCATTTT. Protein: CASSTGLNQPQHF.